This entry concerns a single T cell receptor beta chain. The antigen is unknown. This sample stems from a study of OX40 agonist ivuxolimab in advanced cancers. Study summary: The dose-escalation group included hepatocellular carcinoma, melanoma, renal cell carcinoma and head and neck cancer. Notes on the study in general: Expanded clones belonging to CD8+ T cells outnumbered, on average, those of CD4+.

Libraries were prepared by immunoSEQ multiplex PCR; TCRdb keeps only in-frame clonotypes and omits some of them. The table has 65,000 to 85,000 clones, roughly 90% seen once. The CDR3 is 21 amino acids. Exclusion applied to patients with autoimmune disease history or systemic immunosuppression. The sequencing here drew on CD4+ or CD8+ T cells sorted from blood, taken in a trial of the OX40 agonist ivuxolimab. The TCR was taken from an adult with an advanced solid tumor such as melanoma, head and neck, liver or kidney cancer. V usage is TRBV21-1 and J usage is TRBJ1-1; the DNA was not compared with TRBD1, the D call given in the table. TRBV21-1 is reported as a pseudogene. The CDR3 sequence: CASSTTRSDRGRGEQNTEAFF. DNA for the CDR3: TGTGCCAGCAGCACTACAAGATCAGACAGGGGGCGCGGCGAGCAGAACACTGAAGCTTTCTTT.